This T cell receptor beta chain was captured in a study of post-analysis software for immune sequencing data. Findings and limits, study-wide: When patients were compared with controls, about five TRBV segments were more frequent, TRBV5-6, TRBV5-1 and TRBV20-1 among them. Normalized Chao1 diversity was significantly reduced in patients versus controls.

V shed 6 bases, J shed 3 bases, and the junction held 4 bases outside the gene matches. CDR3 size: 13 residues. Germline CDR1 is DFQATT and CDR2 is SNEGSKA (reference sequence). With respect to this clonotype: Its antigen is not identified.

Incorporated into the TCR beta cDNA libraries were unique molecular identifiers, which served to reduce PCR and sequencing biases. From the PCR reads, TCRdb called clonotypes with MiXCR, one entry per CDR3 protein. The sample lists about 400,000 distinct CDR3 sequences; approximately 33% were seen once. Sequenced input: blood. The rearrangement joins TRBV20-1 to TRBJ2-1; 8 positions match TRBD1. The clonotype comes from a girl under 18 with multiple sclerosis. CDR3: CSAMDRDYNEQFF. Here the CDR3 DNA reads TGCAGTGCGATGGACAGGGACTACAATGAGCAGTTCTTC.